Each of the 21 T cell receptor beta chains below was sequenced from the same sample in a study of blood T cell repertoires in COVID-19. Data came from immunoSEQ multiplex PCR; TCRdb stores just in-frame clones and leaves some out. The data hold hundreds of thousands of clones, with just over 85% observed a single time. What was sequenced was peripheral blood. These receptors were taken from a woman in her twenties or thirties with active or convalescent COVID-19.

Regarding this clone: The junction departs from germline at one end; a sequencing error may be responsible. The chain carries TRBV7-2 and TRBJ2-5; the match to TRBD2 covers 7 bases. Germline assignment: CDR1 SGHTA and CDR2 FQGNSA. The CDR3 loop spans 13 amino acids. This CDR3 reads CASSSRSGETRYF. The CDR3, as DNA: TGTGCCAGCAGCTCCCGGAGCGGGGAGACCCGGTACTTC.

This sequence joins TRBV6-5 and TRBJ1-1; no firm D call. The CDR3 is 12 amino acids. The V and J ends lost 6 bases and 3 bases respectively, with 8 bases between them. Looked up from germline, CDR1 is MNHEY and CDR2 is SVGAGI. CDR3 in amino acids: CASRIGDTEAFF. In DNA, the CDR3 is TGTGCCAGCAGAATCGGTGACACTGAAGCTTTCTTT.

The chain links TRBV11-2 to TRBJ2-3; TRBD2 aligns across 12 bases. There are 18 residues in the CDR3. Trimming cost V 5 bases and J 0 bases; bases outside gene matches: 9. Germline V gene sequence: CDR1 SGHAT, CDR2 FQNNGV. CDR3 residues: CASSQGTSGHASTDTQYF. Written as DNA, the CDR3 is TGTGCCAGCAGCCAAGGGACTAGCGGGCACGCAAGCACAGATACGCAGTATTTT. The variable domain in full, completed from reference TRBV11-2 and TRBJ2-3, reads EAGVAQSPRYKIIEKRQSVAFWCNPISGHATLYWYQQILGQGPKLLIQFQNNGVVDDSQLPKDRFSAERLKGVDSTLKIQPAKLEDSAVYLCASSQGTSGHASTDTQYFGPGTRLTVL.

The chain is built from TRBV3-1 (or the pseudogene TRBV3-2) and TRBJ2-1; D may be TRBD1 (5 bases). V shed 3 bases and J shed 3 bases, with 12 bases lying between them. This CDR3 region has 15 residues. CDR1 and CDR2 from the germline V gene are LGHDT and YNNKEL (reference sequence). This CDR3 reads CASSHGAPLYNEQFF. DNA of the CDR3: TGTGCCAGCAGCCATGGGGCCCCCCTCTACAATGAGCAGTTCTTC.

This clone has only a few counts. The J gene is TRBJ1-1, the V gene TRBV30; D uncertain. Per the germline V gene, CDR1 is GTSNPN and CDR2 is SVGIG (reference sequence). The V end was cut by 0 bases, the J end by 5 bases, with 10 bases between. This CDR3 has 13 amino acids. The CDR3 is CAWSVWERTEAFF. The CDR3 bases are TGTGCCTGGAGTGTATGGGAGAGGACTGAAGCTTTCTTT.

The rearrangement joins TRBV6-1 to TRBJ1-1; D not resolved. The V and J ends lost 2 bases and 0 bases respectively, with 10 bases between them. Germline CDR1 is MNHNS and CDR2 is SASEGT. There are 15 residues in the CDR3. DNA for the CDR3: TGTGCCAGCAGTGAACTGACTAGGGTGAACACTGAAGCTTTCTTT. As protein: CASSELTRVNTEAFF.

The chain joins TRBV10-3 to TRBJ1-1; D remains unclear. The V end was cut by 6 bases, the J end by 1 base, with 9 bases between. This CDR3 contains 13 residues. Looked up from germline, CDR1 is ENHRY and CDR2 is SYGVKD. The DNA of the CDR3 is TGTGCCATCAGCCCAACAGAGAACACTGAAGCTTTCTTT. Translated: CAISPTENTEAFF.

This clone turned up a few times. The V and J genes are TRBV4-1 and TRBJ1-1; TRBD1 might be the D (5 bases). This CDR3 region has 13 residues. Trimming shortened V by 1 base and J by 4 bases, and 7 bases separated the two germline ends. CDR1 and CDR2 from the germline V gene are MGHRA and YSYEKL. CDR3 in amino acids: CASSQVRGTEAFF. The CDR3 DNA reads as TGCGCCAGCAGCCAAGTAAGGGGCACTGAAGCTTTCTTT.

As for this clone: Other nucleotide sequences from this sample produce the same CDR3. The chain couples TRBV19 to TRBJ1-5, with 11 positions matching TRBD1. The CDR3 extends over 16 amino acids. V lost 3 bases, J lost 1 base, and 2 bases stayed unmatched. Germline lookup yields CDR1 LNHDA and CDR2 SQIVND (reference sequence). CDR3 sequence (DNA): TGTGCCAGTAGTATTCGGACAGGGGGCAGCAATCAGCCCCAGCATTTT. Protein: CASSIRTGGSNQPQHF.

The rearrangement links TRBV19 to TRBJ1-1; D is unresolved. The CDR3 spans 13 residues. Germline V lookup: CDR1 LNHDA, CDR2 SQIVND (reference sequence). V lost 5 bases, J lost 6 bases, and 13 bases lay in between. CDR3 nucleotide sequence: TGTGCCAGTAGTGCGACCAGGTACGCTGAAGCTTTCTTT. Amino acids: CASSATRYAEAFF.

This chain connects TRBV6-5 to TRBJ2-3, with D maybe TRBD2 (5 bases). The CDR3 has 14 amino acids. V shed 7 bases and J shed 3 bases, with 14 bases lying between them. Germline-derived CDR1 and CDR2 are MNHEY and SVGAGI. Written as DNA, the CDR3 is TGTGCCAGCACGTCTAGCATAATTACAGATACGCAGTATTTT. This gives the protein CASTSSIITDTQYF.

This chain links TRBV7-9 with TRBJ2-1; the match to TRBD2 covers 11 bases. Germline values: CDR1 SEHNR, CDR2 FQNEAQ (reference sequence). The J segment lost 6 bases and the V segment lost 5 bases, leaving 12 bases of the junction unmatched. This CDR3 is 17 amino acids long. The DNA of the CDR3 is TGTGCCAGCAGCCCCCTTAACGGGCTAGCGGGAGGCAATGAGCAGTTCTTC. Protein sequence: CASSPLNGLAGGNEQFF. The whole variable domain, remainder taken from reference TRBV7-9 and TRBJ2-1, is DTGVSQNPRHKITKRGQNVTFRCDPISEHNRLYWYRQTLGQGPEFLTYFQNEAQLEKSRLLSDRFSAERPKGSFSTLEIQRTEQGDSAMYLCASSPLNGLAGGNEQFFGPGTRLTVL.

CDR3 nucleotide sequence: TGTGCCAGCAGCGAACGCCCGGGGGATAATAATGAAAAACTGTTTTTT. The encoded protein is CASSERPGDNNEKLFF. This chain links TRBV9 with TRBJ1-4; D might be TRBD1 (5 bases). Germline lookup yields CDR1 SGDLS and CDR2 YYNGEE. V was clipped by 3 bases and J by 4 bases, with 16 bases between them. The CDR3 totals 16 residues.

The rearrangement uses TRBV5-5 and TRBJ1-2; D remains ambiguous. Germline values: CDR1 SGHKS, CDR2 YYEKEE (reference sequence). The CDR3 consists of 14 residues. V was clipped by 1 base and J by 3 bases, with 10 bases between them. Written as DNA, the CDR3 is TGTGCCAGCAGCTTGCCCGGGATAGACTATGGCTACACCTTC. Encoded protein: CASSLPGIDYGYTF.

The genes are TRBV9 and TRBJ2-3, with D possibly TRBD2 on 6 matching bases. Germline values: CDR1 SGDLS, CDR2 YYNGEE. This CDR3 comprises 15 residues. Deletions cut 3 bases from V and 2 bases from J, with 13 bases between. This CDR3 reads CASSDREPLTDTQYF. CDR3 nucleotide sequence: TGTGCCAGCAGCGACCGGGAGCCGCTCACAGATACGCAGTATTTT. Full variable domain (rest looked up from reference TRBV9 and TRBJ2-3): DSGVTQTPKHLITATGQRVTLRCSPRSGDLSVYWYQQSLDQGLQFLIQYYNGEERAKGNILERFSAQQFPDLHSELNLSSLELGDSALYFCASSDREPLTDTQYFGPGTRLTVL.

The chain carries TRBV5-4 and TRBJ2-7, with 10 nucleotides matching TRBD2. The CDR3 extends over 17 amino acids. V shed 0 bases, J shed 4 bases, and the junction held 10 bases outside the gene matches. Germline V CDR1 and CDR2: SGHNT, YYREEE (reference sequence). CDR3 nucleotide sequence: TGTGCCAGCAGCTTGGCAGCTAGCGGGAGCTCATGGTACGAGCAGTACTTC. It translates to CASSLAASGSSWYEQYF.

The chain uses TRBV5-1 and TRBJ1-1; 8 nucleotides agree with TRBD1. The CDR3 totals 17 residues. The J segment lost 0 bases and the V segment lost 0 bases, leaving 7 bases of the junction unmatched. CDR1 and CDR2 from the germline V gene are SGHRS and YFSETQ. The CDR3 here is CASSLGRTGPVNTEAFF. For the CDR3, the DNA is TGCGCCAGCAGCTTGGGCCGGACAGGGCCGGTGAACACTGAAGCTTTCTTT.

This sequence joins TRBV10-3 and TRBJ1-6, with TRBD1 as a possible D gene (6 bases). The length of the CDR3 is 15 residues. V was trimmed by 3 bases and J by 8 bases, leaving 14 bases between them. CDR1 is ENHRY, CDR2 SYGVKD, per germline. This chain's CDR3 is CAISDPGQYYSPLHF. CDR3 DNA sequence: TGTGCCATCAGTGATCCTGGACAGTACTATTCACCCCTCCACTTT.

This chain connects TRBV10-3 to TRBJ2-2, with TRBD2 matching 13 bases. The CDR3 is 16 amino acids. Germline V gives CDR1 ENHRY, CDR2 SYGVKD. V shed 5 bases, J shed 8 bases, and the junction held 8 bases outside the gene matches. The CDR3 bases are TGTGCCATCAGTTCTGGACTAGCGGGAGCAGGGGGGGAGCTGTTTTTT. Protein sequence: CAISSGLAGAGGELFF.

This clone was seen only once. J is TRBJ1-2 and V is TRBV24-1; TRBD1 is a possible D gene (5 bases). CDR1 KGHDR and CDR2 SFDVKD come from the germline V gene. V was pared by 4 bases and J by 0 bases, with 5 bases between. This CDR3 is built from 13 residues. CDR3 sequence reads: CATSEGPNYGYTF. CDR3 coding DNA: TGTGCCACCAGTGAGGGGCCTAACTATGGCTACACCTTC.

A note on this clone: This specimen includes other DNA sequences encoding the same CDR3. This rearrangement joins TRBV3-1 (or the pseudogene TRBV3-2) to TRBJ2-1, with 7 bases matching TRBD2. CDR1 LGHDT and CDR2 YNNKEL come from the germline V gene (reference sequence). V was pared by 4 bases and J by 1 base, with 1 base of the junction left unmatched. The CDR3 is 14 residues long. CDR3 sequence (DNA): TGTGCCAGCAGCCCGGGGGGATCCTACAATGAGCAGTTCTTC. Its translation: CASSPGGSYNEQFF.